Presented here are 9 T cell receptor beta chains from one specimen sequenced in a study of TIL therapy for anti-PD-1-resistant metastatic lung cancer. The immunoSEQ assay was v3. Profiling relied on immunoSEQ multiplex PCR, and the TCRdb table lists in-frame clones only, not all of them. The sample lists around 15,000 clones; around 68% were seen once. Documented time point: pre-treatment sample, taken before nivolumab and TIL therapy. Sequencing was performed on blood, taken at baseline. These receptor sequences come from a person between 30 and 79 years old with non-small cell lung cancer.

The chain employs TRBV2 and TRBJ1-2; maybe TRBD1 (5 bases). The CDR3 sequence is 13 residues long. Germline values: CDR1 SNHLY, CDR2 FYNNEI. V was clipped by 1 base and J by 6 bases, with 9 bases between them. The CDR3 loop is CASSEDIRDGYTF. CDR3 bases: TGTGCCAGCAGTGAAGATATCAGGGATGGCTACACCTTC.

The chain links TRBV7-6 to TRBJ2-2; TRBD2 is a possible D gene (5 bases). V was pared by 5 bases and J by 5 bases, with 18 bases between. The CDR3 is made up of 16 amino acids. Germline values: CDR1 SGHVS, CDR2 FNYEAQ. The CDR3 DNA follows: TGTGCCAGCAGCCAAACGGTCGGGGTGGATACCGGGGAGCTGTTTTTT. It translates to CASSQTVGVDTGELFF.

V usage is TRBV29-1 and J usage is TRBJ2-5, with a tentative D call TRBD2 (5 bases). Trimming removed 7 bases at V and 3 bases at J, with 15 bases between. CDR3 length: 13 amino acids. Germline V gene sequence: CDR1 SQVTM, CDR2 ANQGSEA. CDR3 amino acids: CSGSLLVEETQYF. CDR3 coding DNA: TGCAGCGGCTCCCTACTAGTTGAAGAGACCCAGTACTTC.

This sequence joins TRBV2 and TRBJ2-1; no clear D gene. Germline V gene sequence: CDR1 SNHLY, CDR2 FYNNEI. The CDR3 runs to 11 residues. The germline V and J ends were trimmed by 2 bases and 15 bases, with 11 bases remaining between them. This CDR3 is CASSETGTRFF. Written as DNA, the CDR3 is TGTGCCAGCAGTGAAACTGGTACCAGGTTCTTC.

The V gene is TRBV6-1, the J gene TRBJ1-1; no clear D gene. The V gene's germline CDR1 is MNHNS and CDR2 SASEGT. The CDR3 is 11 residues long. V gave up 4 bases and J gave up 9 bases, with 9 bases separating them. In DNA, the CDR3 is TGTGCCAGCAGTGGGGGAATCCAAGCTTTCTTT. Its translation: CASSGGIQAFF.

The rearrangement joins TRBV7-8 to TRBJ2-3, with unresolved D. CDR1 and CDR2 from the germline V gene are SGHVS and FQNEAQ. The V gene lost 5 bases and the J gene lost 6 bases, with 9 bases spanning the gap. The CDR3 sequence is 12 residues long. The CDR3 sequence is CASSPRGDTQYF. In nucleotides, the CDR3 is TGTGCCAGCAGCCCCCGTGGGGATACGCAGTATTTT.

This clone was counted a few times. This chain connects TRBV5-1 to TRBJ2-7; D is perhaps TRBD2 (6 bases). CDR1 SGHRS and CDR2 YFSETQ come from the germline V gene. Trimming removed 7 bases from V and 6 bases from J, with 14 bases in between. The CDR3 loop spans 12 amino acids. The CDR3 protein is CASGLGGAEQYF. In nucleotides, the CDR3 is TGCGCCAGCGGCCTCGGCGGGGCCGAGCAGTACTTC.

V usage is TRBV7-9 and J usage is TRBJ2-2; D uncertain. Germline V gene data show CDR1 as SEHNR and CDR2 as FQNEAQ (reference sequence). Between the trimmed V and J ends, which lost 1 base and 3 bases, there was a span of 6 bases. This CDR3 comprises 14 residues. The CDR3 bases are TGTGCCAGCAGCTTAGACAGCTACACCGGGGAGCTGTTTTTT. Translated: CASSLDSYTGELFF.

The CDR3 sequence: CASSEGGGRIQETQYF. CDR3 in DNA: TGTGCCAGCAGTGAAGGAGGTGGCCGTATACAAGAGACCCAGTACTTC. V gene TRBV2 combines with J gene TRBJ2-5; no reliable D call. Germline-derived CDR1 and CDR2 are SNHLY and FYNNEI. The CDR3 runs to 16 residues. V was shortened by 1 base and J by 2 bases, with 14 bases between the two germline ends.